This note documents a single TCR beta chain sequence. Its antigen remains unknown. The sample belongs to a study of cytomegalovirus exposure and HLA in healthy donors. Regarding the study as a whole: Association of a missense DCLRE1C variant with TCR beta V- and J-gene trimming was reported in a later analysis. It was shown in a later analysis that HLA-associated TCR beta chains were more clonally expanded than other, equally common chains.

Healthy bone marrow donors made up the cohort. The CDR3 is 14 amino acids. V lost 6 bases to trimming and J lost 1 base, with 10 bases between them. Germline CDR1 is WNHNN and CDR2 is SYGVQD (reference sequence). The PCR used 60 Vbeta and 13 Jbeta primers. Profiled with immunoSEQ multiplex PCR; TCRdb holds only in-frame clones, not every one. In the table there are 130,000 to 150,000 clones, more than 60% of which are singletons. Sample: PBMCs. The source of this sequence is a woman aged 45-59 years in good health and CMV-seropositive. The J gene is TRBJ1-3, the V gene TRBV10-1; TRBD1 might be the D (6 bases). CDR3 sequence reads: CASRGDRSGNTIYF. CDR3 nucleotides: TGCGCCAGCAGAGGTGACAGGTCTGGAAACACCATATATTTT.